Sequencing of this T cell receptor beta chain was carried out in a study of shared T cell receptors in the human thymus. This clone has just one count. J was trimmed by 0 bases and V by 5 bases; bases with no gene match: 16. The CDR3 covers 19 residues. The germline gives CDR1 MNHEY, CDR2 SMNVEV (reference sequence). Sequenced by immunoSEQ multiplex PCR; TCRdb stores in-frame clones only, minus some. The sample has about 660,000 clones, around nine tenths seen once. The sample was also linked to a second study, of human thymus T cells. That source reports: Thymic repertoires from unrelated individuals overlapped highly, related research reported.

Sequencing was performed on thymocytes. The genes are TRBV27 and TRBJ2-7, with 10 nucleotides matching TRBD2. The source of this sequence is a boy less than two years old with a congenital heart defect. The CDR3 DNA follows: TGTGCCAGCAGTCTACATGTCCCTCGACTAGCGGGTAGCTCCTACGAGCAGTACTTC. Protein: CASSLHVPRLAGSSYEQYF.